The next 19 T cell receptor beta chains were all read from a single sample in a study of blood T cell repertoires in COVID-19 (dated by TCRdb to about 2020). Library creation used the immunoSEQ multiplex PCR assay. Not all clones reach the TCRdb copy of this immuneACCESS table, which keeps in-frame sequences only. Checked studies attribute under half of the gap to unresolved V genes and leave the rest unexplained. The sample profile shows under 300,000 clones; roughly 79% of them were found once. In total, the top ten clones hold about 15% of the sample. The sequencing input was PBMCs or T cells enriched from blood (not recorded which). The receptors shown here come from a man aged 35 to 55 who had recovered from COVID-19.

The chain joins TRBV19 to TRBJ1-6, with D perhaps TRBD1 (6 bases). CDR1 LNHDA and CDR2 SQIVND come from the germline V gene (reference sequence). The V and J ends lost 5 bases and 12 bases respectively, with 14 bases between them. The CDR3 is made up of 13 amino acids. The CDR3 sequence: CASSPRQAEPLHF. In nucleotides, the CDR3 is TGTGCCAGTAGTCCCAGACAGGCGGAACCCCTCCACTTT.

This clone was found once. V is TRBV3-1 (or the pseudogene TRBV3-2) and J is TRBJ1-1; no definite D call. Between the trimmed V and J ends, which lost 3 bases and 2 bases, there was a span of 10 bases. Germline V gene data show CDR1 as LGHDT and CDR2 as YNNKEL (reference sequence). The CDR3 is made up of 14 amino acids. The CDR3 sequence is CASSHHGLNTEAFF. CDR3 bases: TGTGCCAGCAGCCATCATGGACTAAACACTGAAGCTTTCTTT.

This chain uses TRBV11-3 with TRBJ2-1, with 10 bases that match TRBD2. CDR3 length: 17 amino acids. Germline CDR1 and CDR2: SGHNT and YENEEA. V lost 4 bases and J lost 0; bases outside the gene matches: 6. CDR3 nucleotide sequence: TGTGCCAGCAGCTCTAGCGGGGGTCATAGCTCCTACAATGAGCAGTTCTTC. It codes for CASSSSGGHSSYNEQFF. Using reference TRBV11-3 and TRBJ2-1 for the parts outside the CDR3, the full variable domain is EAGVVQSPRYKIIEKKQPVAFWCNPISGHNTLYWYLQNLGQGPELLIRYENEEAVDDSQLPKDRFSAERLKGVDSTLKIQPAELGDSAVYLCASSSSGGHSSYNEQFFGPGTRLTVL.

The chain combines TRBV11-2 with TRBJ1-2; D is perhaps TRBD1 (6 bases). V gave up 6 bases and J gave up 4 bases, with 15 bases separating them. The CDR3 loop spans 14 amino acids. Germline V gives CDR1 SGHAT, CDR2 FQNNGV. In DNA form, the CDR3 reads TGTGCCAGCAGTCTAGGGGGGGCCTCCTATGGCTACACCTTC. This sequence encodes CASSLGGASYGYTF.

The chain has TRBV27 and TRBJ1-1, with a weak D call TRBD1 (6 bases). V was shortened by 0 bases and J by 4 bases, with 12 bases between the two germline ends. Germline V lookup: CDR1 MNHEY, CDR2 SMNVEV (reference sequence). This CDR3 spans 15 amino acids. The chain's CDR3 is CASSLSGTPTTEAFF. Here the CDR3 DNA reads TGTGCCAGCAGTTTATCCGGGACACCTACCACTGAAGCTTTCTTT.

The chain carries TRBV12-3 or TRBV12-4 and TRBJ1-3; D is ambiguous. The CDR3 has 12 residues. In nucleotides, the CDR3 is TGTGGCGGAAGAGGTATTGGGAACACCATATATTTT. Protein sequence: CGGRGIGNTIYF.

The V and J genes are TRBV6-6 and TRBJ2-7, with D possibly being TRBD2 (6 bases). CDR3 length equals 12 residues. V gave up 4 bases and J gave up 6 bases, with 10 bases separating them. Germline V gene lookup returns CDR1 MNHNY and CDR2 SVGAGI (reference sequence). CDR3 in amino acids: CASSSQGGEQYF. The CDR3 nucleotides are TGTGCCAGCAGTTCGCAGGGAGGCGAGCAGTACTTC.

The chain has TRBV27 and TRBJ1-5, with D possibly TRBD1 on 5 matching bases. The germline V gene encodes CDR1 MNHEY and CDR2 SMNVEV (reference sequence). CDR3 size: 14 residues. V dropped 2 bases and J dropped 3 bases, with 8 bases sitting between them. The CDR3: CASSLRGYNQPQHF. DNA for the CDR3: TGTGCCAGCAGTTTAAGGGGTTACAATCAGCCCCAGCATTTT.

The chain employs TRBV6-4 and TRBJ2-3; D unresolved. The CDR3 extends over 15 amino acids. Germline CDR1 reads MRHNA; CDR2 reads SNTAGT. V shed 3 bases and J shed 1 base, with 11 bases lying between them. The DNA for the CDR3 is TGTGCCAGCAGTGAGACTTTCATAGGCACAGATACGCAGTATTTT. Translation: CASSETFIGTDTQYF.

The chain is built from TRBV28 and TRBJ2-3, with 11 bases fitting TRBD2. The CDR3 contains 18 residues. V lost 4 bases to trimming and J lost 2 bases; unmatched junction nucleotides: 11. The germline V gene encodes CDR1 MDHEN and CDR2 SYDVKM. The CDR3 sequence: CASSSLPGTSGHTDTQYF. For the CDR3, the DNA is TGTGCCAGCAGTTCTCTCCCCGGGACTAGCGGCCACACAGATACGCAGTATTTT.

J is TRBJ1-2 and V is TRBV27; no firm D call. The V gene lost 9 bases and the J gene lost 1 base, with 12 bases spanning the gap. Germline loops: CDR1 MNHEY, CDR2 SMNVEV (reference sequence). The CDR3 extends over 13 amino acids. The DNA for the CDR3 is TGTGCCAGTAGCCCCTTAGGTAACTATGGCTACACCTTC. Translated: CASSPLGNYGYTF.

This clone was counted a few times. The same CDR3 arises from other DNA sequences in this sample as well. V is TRBV9 and J is TRBJ1-3; tentatively, D is TRBD1 (6 bases). Germline V CDR1 and CDR2: SGDLS, YYNGEE. There are 15 residues in the CDR3. Trimming left V 0 bases short and J 0 bases short, with 7 bases between. The CDR3 DNA is TGTGCCAGCAGCGTAGAGGGGGACTCTGGAAACACCATATATTTT. Protein sequence: CASSVEGDSGNTIYF.

This chain joins TRBV10-1 and TRBJ2-3; possibly TRBD1 for D (7 bases). The V gene's germline CDR1 is WNHNN and CDR2 SYGVQD (reference sequence). The CDR3 spans 15 residues. The V end lost 2 bases, the J end lost 2 bases, and 11 bases lay between the germline ends. In DNA, the CDR3 is TGCGCCAGCAGTGAGGCGGGACAGACCACAGATACGCAGTATTTT. Translated: CASSEAGQTTDTQYF.

This clone was seen many times. The CDR3, as DNA: TGTGCCAGCAGCTTGGCAGGGGACGAGACCCAGTACTTC. This sequence encodes CASSLAGDETQYF. The chain employs TRBV5-4 and TRBJ2-5, with a possible D match to TRBD1 (6 bases). CDR1 and CDR2 (germline): SGHNT, YYREEE (reference sequence). Trimming left V 0 bases short and J 5 bases short, with 8 bases between. The CDR3 is 13 residues long.

The J gene is TRBJ1-3, the V gene TRBV5-1, with D unclear. The CDR3 consists of 15 residues. Germline V gene lookup returns CDR1 SGHRS and CDR2 YFSETQ. Trimming removed 1 base from V and 0 bases from J, with 8 bases in between. CDR3 sequence (DNA): TGCGCCAGCAGCTTGTTGGGCGACTCTGGAAACACCATATATTTT. It is translated as CASSLLGDSGNTIYF.

This chain uses TRBV5-1 with TRBJ1-6; no clear D. The CDR3 has 14 amino acids. Trimming stripped 4 bases from V and 11 bases from J, with 16 bases between. The V gene's germline CDR1 is SGHRS and CDR2 YFSETQ. For the CDR3, the DNA is TGCGCCAGCAGCCCAGATGGAGTTAACCCACCCCTCCACTTT. Amino acid sequence: CASSPDGVNPPLHF.

This clone has a handful of counts. The V and J genes are TRBV28 and TRBJ1-6; 8 nucleotides align to TRBD1. In germline, CDR1 is MDHEN, CDR2 SYDVKM. Trimming removed 3 bases from V and 6 bases from J; junction bases left unmatched: 13. The CDR3 is made up of 18 amino acids. The CDR3 is CASSFSRNRRGLNSPLHF. CDR3 in DNA: TGTGCCAGCAGTTTCTCGCGAAATCGCAGGGGGCTTAATTCACCCCTCCACTTT. Filled out from reference TRBV28 and TRBJ1-6, the complete variable domain reads DVKVTQSSRYLVKRTGEKVFLECVQDMDHENMFWYRQDPGLGLRLIYFSYDVKMKEKGDIPEGYSVSREKKERFSLILESASTNQTSMYLCASSFSRNRRGLNSPLHFGNGTRLTVT.

The chain is built from TRBV7-3 and TRBJ2-5; the match to TRBD2 covers 13 bases. This CDR3 comprises 16 residues. The germline CDR1 and CDR2 sequences are SGHTA and FQGTGA. V shed 5 bases, J shed 1 base, and the junction held 4 bases outside the gene matches. This CDR3 is CASSTGTSGVQETQYF. DNA for the CDR3: TGTGCCAGCAGCACGGGGACTAGCGGGGTCCAAGAGACCCAGTACTTC.

The chain couples TRBV9 to TRBJ2-1, with TRBD2 matching 7 bases. The CDR3 consists of 16 residues. Trimming removed 0 bases from V and 6 bases from J; junction bases left unmatched: 9. Per germline, CDR1 SGDLS and CDR2 YYNGEE. CDR3 bases: TGTGCCAGCAGCGTAGAAAGTGGCGGGAGAAGCAATGAGCAGTTCTTC. It codes for CASSVESGGRSNEQFF.